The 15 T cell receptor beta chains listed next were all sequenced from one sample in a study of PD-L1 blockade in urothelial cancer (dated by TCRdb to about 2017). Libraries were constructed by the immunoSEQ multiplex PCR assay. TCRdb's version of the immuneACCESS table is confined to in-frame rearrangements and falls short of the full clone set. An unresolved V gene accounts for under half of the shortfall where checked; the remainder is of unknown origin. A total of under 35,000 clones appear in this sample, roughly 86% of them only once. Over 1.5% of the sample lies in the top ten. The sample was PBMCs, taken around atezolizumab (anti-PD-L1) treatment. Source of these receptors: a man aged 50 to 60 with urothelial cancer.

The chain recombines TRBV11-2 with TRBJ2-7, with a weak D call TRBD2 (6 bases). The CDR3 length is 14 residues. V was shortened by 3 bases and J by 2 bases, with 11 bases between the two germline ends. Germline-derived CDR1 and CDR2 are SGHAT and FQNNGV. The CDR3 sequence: CASSFGAGPYEQYF. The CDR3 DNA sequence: TGTGCCAGCAGCTTTGGGGCGGGACCCTACGAGCAGTACTTC.

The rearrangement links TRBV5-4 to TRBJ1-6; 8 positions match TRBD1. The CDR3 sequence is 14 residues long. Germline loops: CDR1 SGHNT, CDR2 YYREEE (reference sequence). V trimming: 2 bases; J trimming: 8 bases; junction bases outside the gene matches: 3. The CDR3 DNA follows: TGTGCCAGCAGCTTTGACAGGGGATATTCACCCCTCCACTTT. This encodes CASSFDRGYSPLHF. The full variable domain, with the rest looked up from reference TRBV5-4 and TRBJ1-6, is ETGVTQSPTHLIKTRGQQVTLRCSSQSGHNTVSWYQQALGQGPQFIFQYYREEENGRGNFPPRFSGLQFPNYSSELNVNALELDDSALYLCASSFDRGYSPLHFGNGTRLTVT.

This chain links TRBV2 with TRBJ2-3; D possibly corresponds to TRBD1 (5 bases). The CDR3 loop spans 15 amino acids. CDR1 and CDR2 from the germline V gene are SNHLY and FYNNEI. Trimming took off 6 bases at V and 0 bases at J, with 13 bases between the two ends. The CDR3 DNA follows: TGTGCCAGCAGGAAACAGGACCTCAGCACAGATACGCAGTATTTT. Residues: CASRKQDLSTDTQYF.

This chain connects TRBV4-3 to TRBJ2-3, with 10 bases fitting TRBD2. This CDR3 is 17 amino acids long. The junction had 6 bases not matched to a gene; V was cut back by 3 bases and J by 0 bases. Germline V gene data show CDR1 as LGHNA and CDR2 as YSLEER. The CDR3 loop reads CASSQNPSGGSTDTQYF. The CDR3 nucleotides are TGCGCCAGCAGCCAGAACCCTAGCGGGGGTAGCACAGATACGCAGTATTTT.

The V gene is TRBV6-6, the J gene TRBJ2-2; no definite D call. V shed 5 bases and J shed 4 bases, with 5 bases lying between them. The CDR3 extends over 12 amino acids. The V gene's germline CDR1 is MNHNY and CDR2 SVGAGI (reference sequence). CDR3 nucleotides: TGTGCCAGCAGTACCAGCACCGGGGAGCTGTTTTTT. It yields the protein CASSTSTGELFF.

The CDR3 DNA reads as TGCGCCAGCAGCTCTCGAGTCAACTACGAGCAGTACTTC. Its translation: CASSSRVNYEQYF. The chain employs TRBV5-1 and TRBJ2-7; D is unclear. This CDR3 is 13 amino acids long. Trimming removed 3 bases at V and 3 bases at J, with 10 bases between. CDR1 is SGHRS, CDR2 YFSETQ, per germline.

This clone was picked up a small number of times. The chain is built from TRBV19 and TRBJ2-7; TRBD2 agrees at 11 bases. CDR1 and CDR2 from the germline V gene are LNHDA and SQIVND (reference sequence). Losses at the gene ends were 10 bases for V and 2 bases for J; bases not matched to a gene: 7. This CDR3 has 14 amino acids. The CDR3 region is CATSTSGGPYEQYF. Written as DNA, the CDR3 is TGTGCCACCTCCACTAGCGGGGGTCCCTACGAGCAGTACTTC.

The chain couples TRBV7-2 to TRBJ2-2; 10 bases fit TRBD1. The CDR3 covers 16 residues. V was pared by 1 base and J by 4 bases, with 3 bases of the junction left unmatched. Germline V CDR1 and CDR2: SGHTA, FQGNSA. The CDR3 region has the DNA TGTGCCAGCAGCTTAGGACAGGGGGCGAGCACCGGGGAGCTGTTTTTT. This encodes CASSLGQGASTGELFF.

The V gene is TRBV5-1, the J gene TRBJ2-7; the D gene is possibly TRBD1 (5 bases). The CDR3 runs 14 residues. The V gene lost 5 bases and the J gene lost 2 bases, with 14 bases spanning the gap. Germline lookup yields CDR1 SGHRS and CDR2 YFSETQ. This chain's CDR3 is CASSTREGAYEQYF. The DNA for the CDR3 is TGCGCCAGCAGTACCAGGGAAGGGGCCTACGAGCAGTACTTC.

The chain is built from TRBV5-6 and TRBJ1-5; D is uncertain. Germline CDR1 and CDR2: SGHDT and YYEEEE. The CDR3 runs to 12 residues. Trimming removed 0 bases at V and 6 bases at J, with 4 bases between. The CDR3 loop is CASSLGLQPQHF. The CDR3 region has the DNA TGTGCCAGCAGCTTGGGACTTCAGCCCCAGCATTTT.

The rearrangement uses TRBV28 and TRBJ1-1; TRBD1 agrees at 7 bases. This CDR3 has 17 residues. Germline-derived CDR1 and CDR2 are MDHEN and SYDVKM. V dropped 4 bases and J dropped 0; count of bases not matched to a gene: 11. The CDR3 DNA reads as TGTGCCAGCAGTTCACCACAGGGGATAACGATGAACACTGAAGCTTTCTTT. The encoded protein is CASSSPQGITMNTEAFF. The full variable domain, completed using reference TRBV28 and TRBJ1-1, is DVKVTQSSRYLVKRTGEKVFLECVQDMDHENMFWYRQDPGLGLRLIYFSYDVKMKEKGDIPEGYSVSREKKERFSLILESASTNQTSMYLCASSSPQGITMNTEAFFGQGTRLTVV.

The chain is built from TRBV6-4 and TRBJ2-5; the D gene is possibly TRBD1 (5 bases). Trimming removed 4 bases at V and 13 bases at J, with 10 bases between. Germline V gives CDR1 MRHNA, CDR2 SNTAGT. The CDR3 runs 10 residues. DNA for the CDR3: TGTGCCAGCAGTGGGACATGCTTGTACTTC. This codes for CASSGTCLYF.

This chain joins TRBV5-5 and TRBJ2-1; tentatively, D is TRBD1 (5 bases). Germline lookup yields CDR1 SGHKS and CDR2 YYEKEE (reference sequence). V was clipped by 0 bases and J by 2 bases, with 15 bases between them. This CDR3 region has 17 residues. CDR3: CASSLVGRTTAYNEQFF. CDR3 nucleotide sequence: TGTGCCAGCAGCTTGGTGGGGCGCACGACCGCCTACAATGAGCAGTTCTTC.

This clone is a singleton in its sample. The chain's CDR3 is CASSTSGVTDTQYF. CDR3 DNA sequence: TGTGCCAGTAGTACTAGCGGGGTCACAGATACGCAGTATTTT. V usage is TRBV19 and J usage is TRBJ2-3; 9 nucleotides match TRBD2. The ends lost 4 bases at V and 2 bases at J; junction bases unmatched: 1. This CDR3 has 14 residues. In germline, CDR1 is LNHDA, CDR2 SQIVND (reference sequence).

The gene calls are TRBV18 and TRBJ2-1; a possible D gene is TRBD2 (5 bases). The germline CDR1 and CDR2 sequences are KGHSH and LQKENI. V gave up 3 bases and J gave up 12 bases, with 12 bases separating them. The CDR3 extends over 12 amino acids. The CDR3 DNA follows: TGTGCCAGCTCACCTGACGGGGTAGGGCAGTTCTTC. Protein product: CASSPDGVGQFF. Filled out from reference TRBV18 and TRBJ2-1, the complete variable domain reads NAGVMQNPRHLVRRRGQEARLRCSPMKGHSHVYWYRQLPEEGLKFMVYLQKENIIDESGMPKERFSAEFPKEGPSILRIQQVVRGDSAAYFCASSPDGVGQFFGPGTRLTVL.